These 2 T cell receptor beta chains were sequenced from one sample in a study of T cells in Graves' hyperthyroidism and ophthalmopathy. There were TCR beta CDR3 regions amplified from RNA transcripts. The HTBI primer set was used in a first-round RT-PCR of the TCR CDR3. TCRdb recomputed calls from the multiplex PCR reads with MiXCR, one row per CDR3 protein. The sample records around 500,000 distinct CDR3 sequences, about 20% being singletons. The sequencing sample was made of blood. Every receptor here comes from an older woman with Graves' ophthalmopathy.

This sequence joins TRBV5-4 and TRBJ2-4, with 8 bases lining up with TRBD1. The germline V gene encodes CDR1 SGHNT and CDR2 YYREEE (reference sequence). The trim removed 4 bases at V and 5 bases at J, leaving 5 bases unmatched. The CDR3 length is 14 residues. CDR3 in DNA: TGTGCCAGCAGCCAACAGGGGGACCAAAACATTCAGTACTTC. Its translation: CASSQQGDQNIQYF.

The chain carries TRBV6-2 or TRBV6-3 and TRBJ2-7; 8 positions match TRBD2. V lost 6 bases, J lost 4 bases, and 11 bases stayed unmatched. Germline lookup yields CDR1 MNHEY and CDR2 SVGEGT. The CDR3 runs 15 residues. CDR3 amino acids: CASRTTSERGYEQYF. DNA for the CDR3: TGTGCCAGCAGGACGACTAGCGAGAGGGGGTACGAGCAGTACTTC.